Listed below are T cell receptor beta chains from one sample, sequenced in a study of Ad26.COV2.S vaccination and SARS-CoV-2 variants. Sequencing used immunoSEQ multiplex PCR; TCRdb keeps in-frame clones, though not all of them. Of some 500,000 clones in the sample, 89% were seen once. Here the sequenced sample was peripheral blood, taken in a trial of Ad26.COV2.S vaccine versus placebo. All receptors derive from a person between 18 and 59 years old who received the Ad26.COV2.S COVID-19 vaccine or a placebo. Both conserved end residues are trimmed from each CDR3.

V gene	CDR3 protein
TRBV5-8	ASSFEVWDQPQH
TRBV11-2	ASSLDWTETQY
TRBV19	ASKGRTSTDTQY
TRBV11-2	ASSYQQGLGDTQY
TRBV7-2	ASSLGEGGTYGYT
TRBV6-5	ASEDRVSYEQY
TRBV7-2	ASSLRLHTDTQY
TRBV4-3	ASSQDPRDRANEQY
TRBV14	ASSNSPWGDLSYNEQF
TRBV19	ASSSYRDAGTEAF
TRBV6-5	KTGGLSSYNEQF
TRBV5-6	ASSSGQGDAGDTQY
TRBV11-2	ASSLPGRGPQPPLH
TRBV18	ASSPQDQETQY
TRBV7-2	ASSLNRNNEKLF
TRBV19	ASSIVAARGNEQF
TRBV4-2	ASSQVAGGTYNEQF
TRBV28	ASSSWEQGGNQPQH
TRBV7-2	ASSLAGRDYEQY
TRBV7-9	ASSPHGSSYNEQF
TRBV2	ASSVSGVSVPQY
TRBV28	ATATGDYGYT
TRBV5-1	ASSLAVAEVPLH
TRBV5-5	ASSPWTAYGYT
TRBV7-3	ASSSNQEVSPSYEQY
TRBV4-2	ASSHMNRQGASPLH
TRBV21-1	ASSIKGYT
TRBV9	ASSVRPTLYKGYT
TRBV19	ASSHYRGRGDQPQH
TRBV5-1	ASSDSRGANEKLF
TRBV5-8	ASSSTTGGNEKLF
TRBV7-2	ASSLDQETQY
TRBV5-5	ATRDRADNSPLH
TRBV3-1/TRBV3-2	ASSHGGKNTGELF
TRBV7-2	ASSFSRWLGDTIY
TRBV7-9	ASSLEGWRTDEQF
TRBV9	ASSVSPERPEGNWGYT
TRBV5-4	ASSHLGLAVYNEQF
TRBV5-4	ASSKHGGETQY
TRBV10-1	ASTGTGIFDEQY
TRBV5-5	ASSPPGAGNTIY